The sample holds a few counts of the clone carrying this T cell receptor beta chain. The sample is drawn from a study of blood T cell repertoires in COVID-19. Study information: There were acute and convalescent COVID-19 samples, and they came from the United States, Italy and Spain.

This CDR3 comprises 15 residues. Germline V lookup: CDR1 LGHNA, CDR2 YNFKEQ. V lost 1 base and J 11 bases, leaving 20 bases between the germline ends. In the authors' methods: Counts of nucleated cells, estimated from reference gene primer amplification, were obtained. The data were produced by immunoSEQ multiplex PCR, yet TCRdb's version contains in-frame clones alone and is incomplete. V, J and clone size were drawn from that table, and D and trimming were deduced from the DNA. In the table there are about 140,000 clones, approximately 88% of which are singletons. The sequence derives from a woman in her forties or fifties with acute or convalescent COVID-19. Sequenced material: peripheral blood. The chain employs TRBV4-2 and TRBJ1-1; the D gene is possibly TRBD1 (6 bases). The CDR3: CASSQALVGGGWAFF. The CDR3 coding sequence is TGTGCCAGCAGCCAAGCCCTGGTAGGGGGAGGGTGGGCTTTCTTT.